Listed below are T cell receptor beta chains from one sample, sequenced in a study of control samples from healthy donors and cancer patients. Measured with immunoSEQ multiplex PCR; TCRdb has only the in-frame clones, and not every one. Counted here are about 160,000 clones, 80% to 90% occurring once; the ten biggest clones make up 12%. Sequencing was done on a sample of blood. The source of these receptors is a man in his thirties or forties in good health. Both conserved end residues are part of each CDR3. The D gene is left open where the match is weak. Rows may omit the clone size; those that give it use once, few, many or a size class.

D: TRBD2; J: TRBJ2-7; size: NA; V: TRBV18; CDR3: CASSRTPGLSADEQYF; DNA: TGTGCCAGCTCACGGACCCCGGGACTATCCGCAGACGAGCAGTACTTC
D: NA; J: TRBJ2-2; size: NA; V: TRBV13; CDR3: CASSLGFPGELFF; DNA: TGTGCCAGCAGCTTGGGGTTCCCCGGGGAGCTGTTTTTT
D: NA; J: TRBJ1-1; size: NA; V: TRBV7-9; CDR3: CASSRYAGTHIEAFF; DNA: TGTGCCAGCAGCAGATACGCCGGGACACATATAGAAGCTTTCTTT
D: TRBD1; J: TRBJ1-6; size: NA; V: TRBV18; CDR3: CASSPPGQGSPLHF; DNA: TGTGCCAGCTCACCACCGGGACAGGGATCACCCCTCCACTTT
D: NA; J: TRBJ2-7; size: NA; V: TRBV2; CDR3: CASSVYEQYF; DNA: TGTGCCAGCAGTGTCTACGAGCAGTACTTC
D: NA; J: TRBJ1-6; size: NA; V: TRBV27; CDR3: CASSLEPPVQVANSPLHF; DNA: TGTGCCAGCAGTTTAGAGCCCCCTGTTCAGGTTGCTAATTCACCCCTCCACTTT
D: TRBD1; J: TRBJ1-5; size: NA; V: TRBV12-3/TRBV12-4; CDR3: CASSGQANQPQHF; DNA: TGTGCCAGCAGCGGACAGGCGAATCAGCCCCAGCATTTT
D: NA; J: TRBJ2-7; size: NA; V: TRBV12-3/TRBV12-4; CDR3: CASSGMGGYEQYF; DNA: TGTGCCAGTAGCGGTATGGGAGGTTACGAGCAGTACTTC
D: NA; J: TRBJ2-1; size: NA; V: TRBV7-2; CDR3: CASSLFQSGADEQFF; DNA: TGTGCCAGCAGCTTATTTCAATCGGGGGCGGATGAGCAGTTCTTC
D: TRBD2; J: TRBJ2-7; size: NA; V: TRBV6-5; CDR3: CASSYRSGTFYEQYF; DNA: TGTGCCAGCAGTTACAGGAGCGGGACCTTCTACGAGCAGTACTTC
D: NA; J: TRBJ2-2; size: NA; V: TRBV6-5; CDR3: CASRETSSNTGELFF; DNA: TGTGCCAGCAGGGAGACATCTTCGAACACCGGGGAGCTGTTTTTT
D: NA; J: TRBJ1-4; size: NA; V: TRBV5-6; CDR3: CASRGGPLGEKLFF; DNA: TGTGCCAGCAGGGGCGGGCCTTTAGGGGAAAAACTGTTTTTT
D: TRBD2; J: TRBJ2-3; size: NA; V: TRBV7-3; CDR3: CASSSGTSIADTQYF; DNA: TGTGCCAGCAGCTCCGGGACTAGCATTGCAGATACGCAGTATTTT
D: NA; J: TRBJ1-6; size: NA; V: TRBV4-1; CDR3: CASSQGPRGGSGSPLHF; DNA: TGCGCCAGCAGCCAAGGCCCCAGGGGTGGCTCTGGTTCACCCCTCCACTTT
D: NA; J: TRBJ1-2; size: NA; V: TRBV5-5; CDR3: CASSWTEFYGYTF; DNA: TGTGCCAGCAGCTGGACAGAATTCTATGGCTACACCTTC
D: NA; J: TRBJ2-2; size: NA; V: TRBV7-9; CDR3: CASSLSDTGELFF; DNA: TGTGCCAGCAGCTTAAGTGACACCGGGGAGCTGTTTTTT
D: NA; J: TRBJ2-1; size: NA; V: TRBV7-3; CDR3: CASSLNLESKQFF; DNA: TGTGCCAGCAGCTTAAACCTAGAGTCGAAGCAGTTCTTC
D: NA; J: TRBJ1-2; size: NA; V: TRBV14; CDR3: CASSRQYSNYGYTF; DNA: TGTGCCAGCAGCCGCCAGTACAGTAACTATGGCTACACCTTC
D: NA; J: TRBJ1-5; size: NA; V: TRBV3-1/TRBV3-2; CDR3: CASSQEGNQPQHF; DNA: TGTGCCAGCAGCCAAGAAGGAAATCAGCCCCAGCATTTT
D: TRBD1; J: TRBJ2-2; size: NA; V: TRBV6-5; CDR3: CASSYSGQGNTGELFF; DNA: TGTGCCAGCAGTTACTCGGGACAGGGAAATACCGGGGAGCTGTTTTTT
D: NA; J: TRBJ2-5; size: NA; V: TRBV7-9; CDR3: CASSLSRSSRETQYF; DNA: TGTGCCAGCAGCTTAAGCAGGTCATCAAGGGAGACCCAGTACTTC
D: NA; J: TRBJ1-1; size: NA; V: TRBV18; CDR3: CASSPPGGNTEAFF; DNA: TGTGCCAGCTCACCGCCGGGGGGAAACACTGAAGCTTTCTTT
D: TRBD1; J: TRBJ2-7; size: few; V: TRBV5-1; CDR3: CASSLEGTGTYEQYF; DNA: TGCGCCAGCAGCTTGGAGGGGACAGGGACCTACGAGCAGTACTTC
D: NA; J: TRBJ2-1; size: NA; V: TRBV28; CDR3: CASFPRPSIADEQFF; DNA: TGTGCCAGCTTCCCCAGGCCTAGTATAGCGGATGAGCAGTTCTTC
D: NA; J: TRBJ2-6; size: NA; V: TRBV24-1; CDR3: CATSETPDRSSGANVLTF; DNA: TGTGCCACCAGTGAAACACCAGACAGGAGCTCTGGGGCCAACGTCCTGACTTTC
D: NA; J: TRBJ1-2; size: NA; V: TRBV7-8; CDR3: CASSFPPWGSNYGYTF; DNA: TGTGCCAGCAGCTTTCCCCCGTGGGGGTCTAACTATGGCTACACCTTC
D: NA; J: TRBJ2-2; size: once; V: TRBV5-6; CDR3: CASSVDTFPYHSTGELFF; DNA: TGTGCCAGCAGCGTGGACACCTTCCCCTACCACAGCACCGGGGAGCTGTTTTTT
D: TRBD1; J: TRBJ1-5; size: NA; V: TRBV6-2/TRBV6-3; CDR3: CASSSDRGGGSDPQHF; DNA: TGTGCCAGCAGTTCTGACAGGGGAGGGGGGAGTGATCCCCAGCATTTT
D: NA; J: TRBJ2-1; size: NA; V: TRBV28; CDR3: CASRPEGTEQFF; DNA: TGTGCCAGCAGACCCGAAGGGACGGAGCAGTTCTTC
D: NA; J: TRBJ2-1; size: few; V: TRBV6-5; CDR3: CASTRTATSPNEQFF; DNA: TGTGCCAGCACTAGAACAGCAACTAGCCCCAATGAGCAGTTCTTC
D: NA; J: TRBJ1-1; size: NA; V: TRBV4-3; CDR3: CASSQDPRSYSEAFF; DNA: TGCGCCAGCAGCCAAGATCCTAGATCATATTCTGAAGCTTTCTTT
D: TRBD1; J: TRBJ2-7; size: NA; V: TRBV4-1; CDR3: CASSQGGTGDPYEQYF; DNA: TGCGCCAGCAGCCAAGGGGGGACAGGGGATCCCTACGAGCAGTACTTC
D: NA; J: TRBJ2-1; size: NA; V: TRBV3-1/TRBV3-2; CDR3: CASLRQGMAYNEQFF; DNA: TGTGCCAGTCTCCGCCAGGGGATGGCCTACAATGAGCAGTTCTTC
D: TRBD1; J: TRBJ2-1; size: NA; V: TRBV27; CDR3: CASSTTGTGMNNEQFF; DNA: TGTGCCAGCAGTACTACCGGGACAGGGATGAACAATGAGCAGTTCTTC
D: TRBD2; J: TRBJ2-2; size: NA; V: TRBV27; CDR3: CASSWSGANTGELFF; DNA: TGTGCCAGCAGTTGGAGCGGGGCTAACACCGGGGAGCTGTTTTTT
D: NA; J: TRBJ2-7; size: NA; V: TRBV9; CDR3: CASSPRSGGGSYEQYF; DNA: TGTGCCAGCAGCCCGAGGTCCGGGGGAGGCTCCTACGAGCAGTACTTC
D: TRBD2; J: TRBJ2-7; size: once; V: TRBV2; CDR3: CASSLAGGVYEQYF; DNA: TGTGCCAGCAGCTTAGCGGGAGGAGTGTACGAGCAGTACTTC
D: NA; J: TRBJ1-2; size: NA; V: TRBV28; CDR3: CASSLSGRERGYTF; DNA: TGTGCCAGCAGTCTGAGTGGAAGGGAAAGGGGCTACACCTTC
D: NA; J: TRBJ2-1; size: NA; V: TRBV28; CDR3: CASSLLERRYGEQFF; DNA: TGTGCCAGCAGTTTACTCGAACGTCGATACGGTGAGCAGTTCTTC
D: NA; J: TRBJ1-5; size: NA; V: TRBV10-2; CDR3: CASRDRTNQPQHF; DNA: TGCGCCAGCAGGGACAGAACCAATCAGCCCCAGCATTTT
D: NA; J: TRBJ1-5; size: NA; V: TRBV19; CDR3: CASKHLGVGRNQPQHF; DNA: TGTGCCAGTAAGCACTTGGGGGTTGGGCGCAATCAGCCCCAGCATTTT
D: TRBD1; J: TRBJ1-2; size: NA; V: TRBV6-5; CDR3: CASRKGQDYGYTF; DNA: TGTGCCAGCAGGAAGGGACAGGACTATGGCTACACCTTC
D: NA; J: TRBJ1-1; size: NA; V: TRBV18; CDR3: CASSPDRKAFF; DNA: TGTGCCAGCTCACCAGACAGGAAAGCTTTCTTT
D: NA; J: TRBJ1-2; size: NA; V: TRBV9; CDR3: CASSPWLAGNYGYTF; DNA: TGTGCCAGCAGCCCTTGGTTGGCTGGTAACTATGGCTACACCTTC
D: NA; J: TRBJ1-1; size: NA; V: TRBV29-1; CDR3: CSVDLGNTEAFF; DNA: TGCAGCGTCGACTTGGGGAACACTGAAGCTTTCTTT
D: NA; J: TRBJ2-7; size: NA; V: TRBV10-2; CDR3: CASSEHYEQYF; DNA: TGCGCCAGCAGTGAACACTACGAGCAGTACTTC
D: NA; J: TRBJ1-4; size: NA; V: TRBV7-9; CDR3: CASSLSQGNQKLFF; DNA: TGTGCCAGCAGCTTAAGCCAGGGCAATCAAAAACTGTTTTTT
D: NA; J: TRBJ1-6; size: NA; V: TRBV9; CDR3: CASSRGDSYNSPLHF; DNA: TGTGCCAGCTCCCGGGGAGACAGTTATAATTCACCCCTCCACTTT
D: NA; J: TRBJ1-1; size: NA; V: TRBV7-9; CDR3: CASSLRQDGNTEAFF; DNA: TGTGCCAGCAGCTTAAGACAGGATGGGAACACTGAAGCTTTCTTT
D: NA; J: TRBJ1-2; size: NA; V: TRBV18; CDR3: CASSQDRQSQYGYTF; DNA: TGTGCCAGCTCACAGGATAGACAGTCACAATATGGCTACACCTTC
D: NA; J: TRBJ1-2; size: many; V: TRBV7-2; CDR3: CASSFRGNYGYTF; DNA: TGTGCCAGCAGCTTCAGGGGAAACTATGGCTACACCTTC
D: NA; J: TRBJ2-3; size: NA; V: TRBV2; CDR3: CASSRQRAVTDTQYF; DNA: TGTGCCAGCAGTCGACAAAGGGCCGTCACAGATACGCAGTATTTT
D: NA; J: TRBJ1-1; size: NA; V: TRBV7-8; CDR3: CASSLGGQNSPNKAFF; DNA: TGTGCCAGCAGCTTAGGGGGGCAGAATTCCCCGAATAAGGCTTTCTTT
D: TRBD1; J: TRBJ2-3; size: NA; V: TRBV13; CDR3: CASSHRQGNTDTQYF; DNA: TGTGCCAGCAGCCATAGACAGGGCAACACAGATACGCAGTATTTT
D: NA; J: TRBJ2-5; size: NA; V: TRBV6-2/TRBV6-3; CDR3: CASSRDSQETQYF; DNA: TGTGCCAGCAGCCGGGACTCTCAAGAGACCCAGTACTTC